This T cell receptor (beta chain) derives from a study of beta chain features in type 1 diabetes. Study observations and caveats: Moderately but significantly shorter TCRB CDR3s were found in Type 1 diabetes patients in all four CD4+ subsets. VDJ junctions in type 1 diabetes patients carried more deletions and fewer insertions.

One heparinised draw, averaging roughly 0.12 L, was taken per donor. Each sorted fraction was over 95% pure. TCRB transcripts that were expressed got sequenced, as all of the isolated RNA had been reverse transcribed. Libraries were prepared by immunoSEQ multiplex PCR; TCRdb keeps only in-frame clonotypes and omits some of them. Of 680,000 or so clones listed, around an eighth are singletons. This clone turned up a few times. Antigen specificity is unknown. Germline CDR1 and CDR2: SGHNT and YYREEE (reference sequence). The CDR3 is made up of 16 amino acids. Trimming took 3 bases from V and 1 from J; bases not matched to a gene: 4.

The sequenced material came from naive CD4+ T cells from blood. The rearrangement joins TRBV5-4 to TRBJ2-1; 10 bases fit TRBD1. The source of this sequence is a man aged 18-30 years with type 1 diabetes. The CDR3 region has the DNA TGTGCCAGCAGCTATGGGGACAGGGGTTCCTACAATGAGCAGTTCTTC. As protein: CASSYGDRGSYNEQFF.